The clone carrying this T cell receptor beta chain occurred many times. The antigen remains undetermined. These data belong to a study of T cells after yellow fever vaccination. TCRdb redid the calling of the 5' RACE reads with MiXCR, one entry per CDR3 protein. There are hundreds of thousands of distinct CDR3 sequences in the sample; roughly an eighth occur only once, and more than 13% lies in the top ten. J lost 4 bases, V lost 5 bases, and 2 bases had no gene match. CDR3 length: 12 amino acids. Germline CDR1 MDHEN, CDR2 SYDVKM. Study-wide results and caveats: The secondary T-cell response peaked on day 5, not day 15, but was weaker. Detected again after the booster were most primary-vaccination clones, at nearly 97% CD4 and around 91% CD8.

This sequence originates from a man aged 25-40 years who received the YFV17D yellow fever vaccine. The sequencing here drew on PBMCs, taken on the day of the yellow fever booster vaccination. The rearrangement joins TRBV28 to TRBJ2-7, with 7 bases aligning to TRBD1. CDR3 coding DNA: TGTGCCAGCAGTGGCAGGGGGTACGAGCAGTACTTC. This codes for CASSGRGYEQYF.